This TCR beta chain was sequenced for a study of blood T cell repertoires in COVID-19. The CDR3 extends over 19 amino acids. Germline V gene sequence: CDR1 SNHLY, CDR2 FYNNEI. V gave up 4 bases and J gave up 10 bases; unmatched junction bases: 21. TCRdb's copy holds only in-frame clones and misses some; the assay was immunoSEQ multiplex PCR. The sample has more than 60,000 clones; around nine tenths are singletons. This clone has more than one count but fewer than ten. This chain joins TRBV2 and TRBJ2-1; the match to TRBD2 covers 11 bases. The material sequenced was peripheral blood. The sequence came from a woman aged 50 to 65 with active or convalescent COVID-19. CDR3 nucleotides: TGTGCCAGCAGTGGATACGATCTCCTAGCGGGAGGCGTCCGACCGGAGCAGTTCTTC. This gives the protein CASSGYDLLAGGVRPEQFF.